This T cell receptor beta chain was found in a study of cytomegalovirus exposure and HLA in healthy donors. Use of 60 Vbeta and 13 Jbeta primers characterized the PCR. This table comes from immunoSEQ multiplex PCR, and its TCRdb copy is limited to in-frame clones, with some not included. Here the sample spans under 200,000 clones, around 80% being singletons. Trimming removed 5 bases at V and 4 bases at J, with 12 bases between. The V gene's germline CDR1 is SEHNR and CDR2 FQNEAQ (reference sequence). The CDR3 contains 13 residues. This clone has a handful of counts. The material sequenced was PBMCs. The sequence was collected from a man between 35 and 55 years old in good health and CMV-seronegative. The genes are TRBV7-9 and TRBJ2-7; perhaps TRBD2 as D (5 bases). This chain's CDR3 is CASSERGQYEQYF. The CDR3 nucleotides read TGTGCCAGCAGCGAGAGAGGGCAGTACGAGCAGTACTTC.